This TCR beta chain was obtained from a study of blood T cell repertoires in COVID-19. Germline V gene data show CDR1 as SEHNR and CDR2 as FQNEAQ (reference sequence). The CDR3 has 15 amino acids. Losses at the gene ends were 3 bases for V and 5 bases for J; bases not matched to a gene: 9. Generated by immunoSEQ multiplex PCR, the TCRdb table keeps only in-frame clones and is missing some. The repertoire consists of 100,000 to 150,000 clones, with about 74% occurring once and the leading ten covering more than 5.5%. This chain joins TRBV7-9 and TRBJ1-2; 7 bases are shared with TRBD1. This TCR came from a man in his sixties with acute or convalescent COVID-19. Material for sequencing was peripheral blood. CDR3 bases: TGTGCCAGCAGCTTTTCCCCTGACAGGGCGTATGGCTACACCTTC. Encoded protein: CASSFSPDRAYGYTF.